The 32 T cell receptor beta chains in this list originate from one sample, sequenced in a study of T cell responses to AZD1222 COVID-19 vaccine. The repertoire was sequenced with immunoSEQ multiplex PCR; TCRdb's copy has only in-frame clones and lacks some. Of about 40,000 clones detected, 65% to 85% appear once; the ten largest clones hold approximately 20%. The sample was peripheral blood, taken 28 days after the second AZD1222 dose. These receptors all stem from an adult who received the AZD1222 COVID-19 vaccine.

The V gene is TRBV5-6, the J gene TRBJ1-4, with 11 bases lining up with TRBD1. Trimming at V came to 4 bases and at J to 3 bases, leaving 5 bases not matched to a gene. The CDR3 has 16 amino acids. The germline V gene encodes CDR1 SGHDT and CDR2 YYEEEE. The DNA of the CDR3 is TGTGCCAGCAGCGGGGGACAGGGGGATCCTAATGAAAAACTGTTTTTT. This translates into CASSGGQGDPNEKLFF.

This chain uses TRBV29-1 with TRBJ2-7; 8 nucleotides match TRBD1. Germline assignment: CDR1 SQVTM and CDR2 ANQGSEA. V gave up 6 bases and J gave up 4 bases; unmatched junction bases: 8. The CDR3 is 13 residues long. The CDR3 protein is CSVGTGIRYEQYF. DNA of the CDR3: TGCAGCGTGGGGACAGGTATAAGGTACGAGCAGTACTTC.

A remark on this clone: The junction shows a germline mismatch at one end, possibly a read error. The chain carries TRBV7-7 and TRBJ2-5; 7 nucleotides agree with TRBD1. This CDR3 region has 15 residues. Germline assignment: CDR1 SSHAT and CDR2 FNYEAQ (reference sequence). CDR3 coding DNA: TGTGCTAGCAGCTTAGACCTGGGACAGCAAGAGACCCAGTACTTC. Protein: CASSLDLGQQETQYF.

The chain uses TRBV2 and TRBJ2-7, with no clear D. Germline V gene lookup returns CDR1 SNHLY and CDR2 FYNNEI. The CDR3 contains 14 residues. Deletions cut 3 bases from V and 3 bases from J, with 12 bases between. The CDR3 region has the DNA TGTGCCAGCAGTGATCGCCCCCGTCTCTACGAGCAGTACTTC. Residues: CASSDRPRLYEQYF.

V and J are TRBV7-9 and TRBJ2-7; TRBD1 or TRBD2 may be the D gene (5 bases each). Germline V lookup: CDR1 SEHNR, CDR2 FQNEAQ (reference sequence). The length of the CDR3 is 18 residues. The V end lost 0 bases, the J end lost 0 bases, and 18 bases lay between the germline ends. The CDR3 DNA reads TGTGCCAGCAGCTTAGCCCGAGGTGGGACCCTAAGCTCCTACGAGCAGTACTTC. Amino acid sequence: CASSLARGGTLSSYEQYF.

The genes are TRBV4-1 and TRBJ1-2; 7 bases are a match to TRBD1. J lost 4 bases, V lost 2 bases, and 7 bases had no gene match. Per germline, CDR1 MGHRA and CDR2 YSYEKL. The CDR3 length is 15 residues. CDR3 DNA sequence: TGCGCCAGCAGCCAACCTCCAGGGGGAAGCTATGGCTACACCTTC. It specifies CASSQPPGGSYGYTF.

V is TRBV19 and J is TRBJ2-1; TRBD1 matches at 10 bases. The germline V gene has CDR1 LNHDA and CDR2 SQIVND (reference sequence). The trim removed 4 bases at V and 8 bases at J, leaving 8 bases unmatched. This CDR3 is 15 amino acids long. In DNA form, the CDR3 reads TGTGCCAGTAGTAGGGGCGGGACAGGGGTCGATGAGCAGTTCTTC. This codes for CASSRGGTGVDEQFF.

CDR3 sequence (DNA): TGTGCCAGCAGTTTAGCGGGACACAGCACAGATACGCAGTATTTT. It yields the protein CASSLAGHSTDTQYF. The V gene is TRBV27, the J gene TRBJ2-3, with D possibly being TRBD1 or TRBD2 (6 bases each). V lost 2 bases and J 0 bases, leaving 9 bases between the germline ends. Germline loops: CDR1 MNHEY, CDR2 SMNVEV (reference sequence). This CDR3 has 15 residues.

The chain has TRBV12-3 or TRBV12-4 and TRBJ1-1; TRBD1 agrees at 7 bases. This CDR3 is 12 amino acids long. The trim removed 4 bases at V and 11 bases at J, leaving 7 bases unmatched. CDR3 sequence reads: CASSYYRGAAFF. The CDR3 nucleotides are TGTGCCAGCAGTTATTACAGGGGCGCCGCTTTCTTT.

V is TRBV4-2 and J is TRBJ1-2, with a weak D call TRBD1 (5 bases). V lost 0 bases, J lost 4 bases, and 12 bases lay in between. The CDR3 consists of 15 residues. Germline V gene data show CDR1 as LGHNA and CDR2 as YNFKEQ. The DNA of the CDR3 is TGTGCCAGCAGCCAAGAGACAGCTACTTTCTATGGCTACACCTTC. It encodes CASSQETATFYGYTF.

The gene calls are TRBV9 and TRBJ2-3; D not certain. Between the trimmed V and J ends, which lost 4 bases and 7 bases, there was a span of 13 bases. Germline CDR1 is SGDLS and CDR2 is YYNGEE. The CDR3 consists of 13 residues. The CDR3 coding sequence is TGTGCCAGCAGCCCCGAGTTTAGCAATACGCAGTATTTT. Amino acids: CASSPEFSNTQYF.

The gene calls are TRBV19 and TRBJ1-4; no reliable D call. Germline loops: CDR1 LNHDA, CDR2 SQIVND (reference sequence). CDR3 length equals 14 residues. Trimming stripped 5 bases from V and 8 bases from J, with 15 bases between. Here the CDR3 reads CASSPGHRGEKLFF. Written as DNA, the CDR3 is TGTGCCAGTAGTCCTGGGCATCGGGGAGAAAAACTGTTTTTT.

The rearrangement links TRBV27 to TRBJ2-1; 9 bases map to TRBD2. The length of the CDR3 is 17 residues. Germline loops: CDR1 MNHEY, CDR2 SMNVEV (reference sequence). Trimming cost V 2 bases and J 4 bases; bases outside gene matches: 9. The CDR3 loop reads CASSLEASGVVYNEQFF. In DNA form, the CDR3 reads TGTGCCAGCAGTTTAGAAGCTAGCGGGGTTGTGTACAATGAGCAGTTCTTC.

This clone turned up a few times. CDR3 region: CASSGQGNSPLHF. The CDR3 DNA reads as TGTGCCAGCAGTGGACAGGGTAATTCACCCCTCCACTTT. The rearrangement joins TRBV12-3 or TRBV12-4 to TRBJ1-6; 8 positions match TRBD1. V trimming: 5 bases; J trimming: 6 bases; junction bases outside the gene matches: 0. The CDR3 consists of 13 residues.

The chain carries TRBV2 and TRBJ2-2; D is unclear. V shed 6 bases and J shed 3 bases, with 17 bases lying between them. The germline V gene encodes CDR1 SNHLY and CDR2 FYNNEI. The CDR3 is made up of 16 amino acids. The CDR3 sequence: CASRRRSGSDTGELFF. The CDR3 DNA reads as TGTGCCAGCAGGCGAAGGTCCGGTAGTGACACCGGGGAGCTGTTTTTT.

The V gene is TRBV5-8, the J gene TRBJ2-4, with TRBD1 matching over 10 bases. The trim removed 4 bases at V and 8 bases at J, leaving 6 bases unmatched. Germline V gene sequence: CDR1 SGHTS, CDR2 YDEGEE. The CDR3 covers 14 residues. The CDR3 loop reads CASSGRTGGYIQYF. CDR3 DNA sequence: TGTGCCAGCAGCGGCAGGACAGGGGGTTACATTCAGTACTTC.

The chain couples TRBV5-4 to TRBJ1-2, with 7 bases identical to TRBD1. J was trimmed by 2 bases and V by 7 bases; bases with no gene match: 8. Per the germline V gene, CDR1 is SGHNT and CDR2 is YYREEE (reference sequence). The CDR3 is 14 amino acids. The CDR3 bases are TGTGCCAGCTCAGCAGGGGGGAAAAACTATGGCTACACCTTC. Its translation: CASSAGGKNYGYTF.

The rearrangement joins TRBV27 to TRBJ1-1; D remains ambiguous. Trimming cost V 0 bases and J 4 bases, with 6 bases left between them. CDR1 and CDR2 (germline): MNHEY, SMNVEV (reference sequence). The CDR3 consists of 13 residues. The CDR3 is CASSLSSRTEAFF. The CDR3 DNA is TGTGCCAGCAGTTTATCCAGTCGCACTGAAGCTTTCTTT.

This chain joins TRBV10-1 and TRBJ2-4, with TRBD2 identical over 8 bases. The germline CDR1 and CDR2 sequences are WNHNN and SYGVQD (reference sequence). With V trimmed by 5 bases and J by 2 bases, 5 bases remained unmatched. The CDR3 consists of 15 residues. The DNA of the CDR3 is TGCGCCAGCAGTTCGGCGGGGGGAACCAAAAACATTCAGTACTTC. Translation gives CASSSAGGTKNIQYF.

The chain uses TRBV12-3 or TRBV12-4 and TRBJ1-2; D call uncertain. The CDR3 is made up of 13 amino acids. Trimming pared 6 bases from V and 4 bases from J, leaving 12 bases between. The CDR3 nucleotides are TGTGCCAGCAGACCCTCGGGCACCTATGGCTACACCTTC. Encoded protein: CASRPSGTYGYTF.

CDR3 region: CASGQGKETQYF. CDR3 DNA: TGCGCCAGCGGACAGGGGAAAGAGACCCAGTACTTC. The chain combines TRBV5-1 with TRBJ2-5; 9 bases align to TRBD1. Per germline, CDR1 SGHRS and CDR2 YFSETQ. The CDR3 has 12 amino acids. J lost 3 bases, V lost 7 bases, and 1 base had no gene match.

This chain joins TRBV6-1 and TRBJ2-5; no definite D call. The germline CDR1 and CDR2 sequences are MNHNS and SASEGT. Trimming shortened V by 2 bases and J by 5 bases, and 24 bases separated the two germline ends. The CDR3 is 18 residues long. As DNA, the CDR3 is TGTGCCAGCAGTGAAAGGATCCCCCCAGGAACCGCGAGGGAGACCCAGTACTTC. Its protein is CASSERIPPGTARETQYF.

The chain carries TRBV28 and TRBJ1-2; D is possibly TRBD1 (6 bases). Trimming shortened V by 4 bases and J by 2 bases, and 14 bases separated the two germline ends. The CDR3 sequence is 15 residues long. Germline values: CDR1 MDHEN, CDR2 SYDVKM. The CDR3 DNA reads as TGTGCCAGCAGTTCTCCGGGGGGCTCGAACTATGGCTACACCTTC. Translated: CASSSPGGSNYGYTF.

The chain has TRBV5-4 and TRBJ2-4; 7 bases match TRBD1. Per the germline V gene, CDR1 is SGHNT and CDR2 is YYREEE (reference sequence). The junction had 5 bases not matched to a gene; V was cut back by 2 bases and J by 0 bases. The CDR3 covers 16 residues. CDR3 coding DNA: TGTGCCAGCAGCTTCGGCAGGGGGATAGCCAAAAACATTCAGTACTTC. Translated: CASSFGRGIAKNIQYF.

This clone showed up just once. The J gene is TRBJ1-4, the V gene TRBV2; D gene unclear. Trimming took 4 bases from V and 0 from J, leaving 12 bases between them. The CDR3 runs to 16 residues. CDR1 and CDR2 from the germline V gene are SNHLY and FYNNEI. In nucleotides, the CDR3 is TGTGCCAGCAGTGGGTCACCTACCGCAACTAATGAAAAACTGTTTTTT. It specifies CASSGSPTATNEKLFF. Supplemented by reference TRBV2 and TRBJ1-4, the full variable domain reads EPEVTQTPSHQVTQMGQEVILRCVPISNHLYFYWYRQILGQKVEFLVSFYNNEISEKSEIFDDQFSVERPDGSNFTLKIRSTKLEDSAMYFCASSGSPTATNEKLFFGSGTQLSVL.

The V gene is TRBV2, the J gene TRBJ1-3; perhaps TRBD1 as D (5 bases). Between the trimmed V and J ends, which lost 4 bases and 3 bases, there was a span of 10 bases. Germline V CDR1 and CDR2: SNHLY, FYNNEI. This CDR3 is built from 14 residues. CDR3 amino acids: CASSGGYGGNTIYF. The DNA of the CDR3 is TGTGCCAGCAGTGGGGGGTATGGTGGAAACACCATATATTTT.

V gene TRBV29-1 combines with J gene TRBJ1-5; D ambiguous. V was clipped by 5 bases and J by 0 bases, with 14 bases between them. The CDR3 has 15 amino acids. Per germline, CDR1 SQVTM and CDR2 ANQGSEA. CDR3 protein: CSVSASTVSNQPQHF. The CDR3, as DNA: TGCAGCGTTTCGGCGTCGACGGTTAGCAATCAGCCCCAGCATTTT.

The rearrangement uses TRBV11-2 and TRBJ1-1, with D tentatively TRBD1 (5 bases). CDR1 is SGHAT, CDR2 FQNNGV, per germline. The CDR3 is made up of 15 amino acids. V was pared by 0 bases and J by 8 bases, with 16 bases between. The CDR3 sequence is CASSLEGTESSEAFF. The CDR3 DNA is TGTGCCAGCAGCTTAGAGGGGACCGAGTCGTCCGAAGCTTTCTTT.

The rearrangement links TRBV9 to TRBJ1-3; tentative D call: TRBD1 (5 bases). CDR1 SGDLS and CDR2 YYNGEE come from the germline V gene. The CDR3 runs 13 residues. Deletions cut 3 bases from V and 7 bases from J, with 11 bases between. This CDR3 reads CASSGSWGNTIYF. CDR3 nucleotide sequence: TGTGCCAGCAGCGGGTCCTGGGGGAACACCATATATTTT.

The rearrangement joins TRBV29-1 to TRBJ1-1, with D hard to call. V was shortened by 5 bases and J by 2 bases, with 6 bases between the two germline ends. This CDR3 is built from 11 residues. Germline assignment: CDR1 SQVTM and CDR2 ANQGSEA. CDR3 protein: CSVQQNTEAFF. DNA for the CDR3: TGCAGCGTTCAACAAAACACTGAAGCTTTCTTT.

The chain links TRBV11-2 to TRBJ2-7, with D perhaps TRBD1 (7 bases). Germline CDR1 reads SGHAT; CDR2 reads FQNNGV. The V end lost 5 bases, the J end lost 3 bases, and 14 bases lay between the germline ends. CDR3 size: 14 residues. The CDR3 protein is CASSLTGRIYEQYF. The CDR3 DNA sequence: TGTGCCAGCAGCCTGACAGGGAGGATCTACGAGCAGTACTTC. Variable domain in full (rest from reference TRBV11-2 and TRBJ2-7): EAGVAQSPRYKIIEKRQSVAFWCNPISGHATLYWYQQILGQGPKLLIQFQNNGVVDDSQLPKDRFSAERLKGVDSTLKIQPAKLEDSAVYLCASSLTGRIYEQYFGPGTRLTVT.

The V call is TRBV2, the J call TRBJ1-5; 7 nucleotides match TRBD1. The CDR3 covers 14 residues. After removal of 8 bases from V and 3 bases from J, the junction contained 7 bases not matched to a gene. Germline values: CDR1 SNHLY, CDR2 FYNNEI. CDR3 protein: CASGRQGDNQPQHF. In DNA form, the CDR3 reads TGTGCCAGCGGCAGGCAGGGGGACAATCAGCCCCAGCATTTT.